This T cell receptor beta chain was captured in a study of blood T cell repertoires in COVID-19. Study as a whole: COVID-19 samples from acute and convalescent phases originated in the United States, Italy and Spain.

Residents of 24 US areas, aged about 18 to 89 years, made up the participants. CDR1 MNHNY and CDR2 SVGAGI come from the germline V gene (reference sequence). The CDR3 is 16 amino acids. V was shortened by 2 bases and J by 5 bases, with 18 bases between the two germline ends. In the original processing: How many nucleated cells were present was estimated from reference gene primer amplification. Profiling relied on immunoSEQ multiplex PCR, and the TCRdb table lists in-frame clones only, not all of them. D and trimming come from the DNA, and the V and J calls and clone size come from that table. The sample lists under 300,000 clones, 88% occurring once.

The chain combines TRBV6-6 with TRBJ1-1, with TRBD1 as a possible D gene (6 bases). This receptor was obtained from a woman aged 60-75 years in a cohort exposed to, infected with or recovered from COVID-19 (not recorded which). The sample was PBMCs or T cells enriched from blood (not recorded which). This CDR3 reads CASSYSFTGWGTEAFF. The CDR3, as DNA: TGTGCCAGCAGTTACAGTTTCACAGGGTGGGGAACTGAAGCTTTCTTT.